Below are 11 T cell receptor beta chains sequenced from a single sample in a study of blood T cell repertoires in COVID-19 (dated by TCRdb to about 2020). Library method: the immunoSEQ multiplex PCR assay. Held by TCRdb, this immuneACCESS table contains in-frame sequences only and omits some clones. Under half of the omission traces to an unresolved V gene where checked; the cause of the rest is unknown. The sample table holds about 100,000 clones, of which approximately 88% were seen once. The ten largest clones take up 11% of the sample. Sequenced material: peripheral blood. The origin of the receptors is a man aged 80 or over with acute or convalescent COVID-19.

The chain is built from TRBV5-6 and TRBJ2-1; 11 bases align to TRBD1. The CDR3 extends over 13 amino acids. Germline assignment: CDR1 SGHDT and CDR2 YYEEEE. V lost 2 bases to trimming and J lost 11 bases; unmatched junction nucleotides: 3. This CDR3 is CASSFGQGAKQFF. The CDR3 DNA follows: TGTGCCAGCAGCTTCGGACAGGGGGCGAAGCAGTTCTTC.

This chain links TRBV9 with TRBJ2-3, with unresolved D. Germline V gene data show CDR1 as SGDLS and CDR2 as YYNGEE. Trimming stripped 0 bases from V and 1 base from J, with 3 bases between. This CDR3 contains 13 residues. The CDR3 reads CASSVAGTDTQYF. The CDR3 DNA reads TGTGCCAGCAGCGTAGCGGGCACAGATACGCAGTATTTT.

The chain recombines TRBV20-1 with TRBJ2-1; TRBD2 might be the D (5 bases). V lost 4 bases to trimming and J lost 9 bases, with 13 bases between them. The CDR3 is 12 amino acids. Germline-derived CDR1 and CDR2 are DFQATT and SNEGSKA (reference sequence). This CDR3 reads CSANDGEGEQFF. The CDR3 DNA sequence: TGCAGTGCTAATGATGGCGAGGGTGAGCAGTTCTTC.

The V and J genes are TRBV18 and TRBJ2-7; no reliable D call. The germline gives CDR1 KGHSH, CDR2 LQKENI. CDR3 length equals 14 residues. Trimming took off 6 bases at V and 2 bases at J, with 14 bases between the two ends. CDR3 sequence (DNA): TGTGCCAGCTCGCCGGAGAAGGCTCCCTACGAGCAGTACTTC. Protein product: CASSPEKAPYEQYF.

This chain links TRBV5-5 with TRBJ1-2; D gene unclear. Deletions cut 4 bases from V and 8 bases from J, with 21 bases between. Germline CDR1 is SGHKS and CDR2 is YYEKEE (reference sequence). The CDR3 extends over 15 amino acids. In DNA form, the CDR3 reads TGTGCCAGCAGCCTCCGGCCGGGAGAGGCGCCCGGCTACACCTTC. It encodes CASSLRPGEAPGYTF.

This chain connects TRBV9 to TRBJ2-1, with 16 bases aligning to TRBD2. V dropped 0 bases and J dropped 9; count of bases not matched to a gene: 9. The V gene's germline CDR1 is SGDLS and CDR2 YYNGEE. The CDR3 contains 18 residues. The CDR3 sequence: CASSVGGLAGGTRVEQFF. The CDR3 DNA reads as TGTGCCAGCAGCGTAGGGGGACTAGCGGGAGGGACTCGGGTTGAGCAGTTCTTC.

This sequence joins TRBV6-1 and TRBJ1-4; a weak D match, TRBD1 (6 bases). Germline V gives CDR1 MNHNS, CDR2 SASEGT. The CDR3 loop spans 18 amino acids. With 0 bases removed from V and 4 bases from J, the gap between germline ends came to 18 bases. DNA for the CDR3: TGTGCCAGCAGTGAAGCGCTAGGGGGTATAGGGATTAATGAAAAACTGTTTTTT. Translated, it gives CASSEALGGIGINEKLFF.

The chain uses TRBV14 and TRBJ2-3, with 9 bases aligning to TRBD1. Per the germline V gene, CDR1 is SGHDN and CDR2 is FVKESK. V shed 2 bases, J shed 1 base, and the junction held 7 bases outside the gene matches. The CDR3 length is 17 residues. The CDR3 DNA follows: TGTGCCAGCAGCCAAAACGCAGGGACAGGGCGCACAGATACGCAGTATTTT. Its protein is CASSQNAGTGRTDTQYF.

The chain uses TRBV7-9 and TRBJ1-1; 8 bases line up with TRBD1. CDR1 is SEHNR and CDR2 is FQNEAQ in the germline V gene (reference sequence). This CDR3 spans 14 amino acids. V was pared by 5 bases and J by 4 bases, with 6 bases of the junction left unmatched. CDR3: CASSLTGEGTEAFF. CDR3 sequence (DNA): TGTGCCAGCAGCCTGACAGGGGAGGGCACTGAAGCTTTCTTT.

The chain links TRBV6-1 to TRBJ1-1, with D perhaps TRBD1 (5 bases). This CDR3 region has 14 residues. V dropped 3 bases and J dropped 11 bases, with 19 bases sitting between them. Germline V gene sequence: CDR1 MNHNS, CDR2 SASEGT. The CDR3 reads CASSDPHGGIRAFF. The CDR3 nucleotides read TGTGCCAGCAGTGATCCCCACGGGGGGATCCGGGCTTTCTTT.

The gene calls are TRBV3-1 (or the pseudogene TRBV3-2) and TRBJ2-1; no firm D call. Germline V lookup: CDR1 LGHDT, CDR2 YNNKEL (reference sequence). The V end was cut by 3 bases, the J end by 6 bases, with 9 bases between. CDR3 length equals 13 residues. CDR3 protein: CASSHSGSNEQFF. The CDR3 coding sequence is TGTGCCAGCAGCCATTCCGGTAGCAATGAGCAGTTCTTC.